This record covers a single T cell receptor (beta chain). Antigen: not known. The CDR3 runs to 15 residues. The V gene's germline CDR1 is LGHNA and CDR2 YSLEER. V lost 4 bases, J lost 1 base, and 6 bases stayed unmatched. This sample stems from a study of radiotherapy plus CTLA-4 blockade in lung cancer. Study-wide findings and caveats: With interferon-beta, early dynamics of blood T cell clones were reported to best predict response.

Generated by immunoSEQ multiplex PCR, the TCRdb table keeps only in-frame clones and is missing some. The table has around 40,000 clones, approximately 85% seen once. Material: peripheral blood, obtained from a patient treated with radiotherapy plus ipilimumab. The sequence derives from a human donor with non-small cell lung cancer who had stable disease on radiotherapy plus ipilimumab. The V and J genes are TRBV4-3 and TRBJ2-7; 8 bases are shared with TRBD1. The chain's CDR3 is CASSPDRGPSYEQYF. CDR3 coding DNA: TGCGCCAGCAGCCCCGACAGGGGCCCATCCTACGAGCAGTACTTC.